This T cell receptor beta chain is drawn from a study of blood T cell repertoires in COVID-19. Study-level background: The origin of the acute and convalescent COVID-19 samples was the United States, Italy and Spain. T cells, B-cell-depleted T cells, or PBMCs provided the cDNA or gDNA that served as material.

Trimming pared 5 bases from V and 5 bases from J, leaving 12 bases between. Germline CDR1 reads SGHAT; CDR2 reads FQDESV (reference sequence). The CDR3 is 13 amino acids. Original data processing: Amplification from reference gene primers served as the basis for estimated nucleated cell counts. Repertoires were generated with immunoSEQ multiplex PCR, while TCRdb's copy carries only in-frame clones and drops some. That table is the source of V, J and clone size, and D and trimming were worked out from the DNA. The sample includes 450,000 to 500,000 clones, roughly 85% of them seen just once. The chain couples TRBV11-1 to TRBJ2-5; possible D gene TRBD2, 6 bases. The clonotype originates from a human donor in a cohort sampled during active COVID-19. The sequenced material came from peripheral blood. CDR3 residues: CASSGDLRETQYF. CDR3 bases: TGTGCCAGCAGCGGGGACTTGAGGGAGACCCAGTACTTC.